This T cell receptor (beta chain) was sequenced in a study of blood T cell repertoires in COVID-19. CDR3 size: 16 residues. V shed 4 bases and J 2 bases; nucleotides not matched to a gene: 8. Germline values: CDR1 LNHDA, CDR2 SQIVND (reference sequence). Repertoires were generated with immunoSEQ multiplex PCR, while TCRdb's copy carries only in-frame clones and drops some. The data show 250,000 to 300,000 clones, roughly 86% seen once. This clone was seen only once. The sequence derives from a man aged 18 to 29 with active or convalescent COVID-19. Source material: peripheral blood. V gene TRBV19 combines with J gene TRBJ2-3; 8 positions agree with TRBD1. DNA of the CDR3: TGTGCCAGTAGTAGCCCACCGGGACAGGCCACAGATACGCAGTATTTT. Translation gives CASSSPPGQATDTQYF. The variable domain in full, with the rest retrieved from reference TRBV19 and TRBJ2-3, is DGGITQSPKYLFRKEGQNVTLSCEQNLNHDAMYWYRQDPGQGLRLIYYSQIVNDFQKGDIAEGYSVSREKKESFPLTVTSAQKNPTAFYLCASSSPPGQATDTQYFGPGTRLTVL.